These 29 T cell receptor beta chains were sequenced from one sample in a study of blood T cell repertoires in COVID-19. The assay was immunoSEQ multiplex PCR, and TCRdb's table has in-frame clones only and misses some. The table has 60,000 or so clones, 70% to 85% seen once. The sample comprised peripheral blood. The source of these receptors is a man in his sixties with acute or convalescent COVID-19.

The rearrangement joins TRBV7-3 to TRBJ2-1, with TRBD2 matching over 8 bases. Germline lookup yields CDR1 SGHTA and CDR2 FQGTGA. V trimming: 5 bases; J trimming: 0 bases; junction bases outside the gene matches: 3. This CDR3 is built from 15 residues. This chain's CDR3 is CASSPSGSSYNEQFF. In nucleotides, the CDR3 is TGTGCCAGCAGCCCAAGCGGGAGCTCCTACAATGAGCAGTTCTTC.

This rearrangement joins TRBV6-5 to TRBJ1-3; D ambiguous. Germline CDR1 MNHEY, CDR2 SVGAGI. V was trimmed by 7 bases and J by 4 bases, leaving 11 bases between them. The CDR3 loop spans 13 amino acids. CDR3 sequence reads: CASMSGSGNTIYF. CDR3 in DNA: TGTGCCAGCATGTCGGGGTCAGGAAACACCATATATTTT.

This chain connects TRBV7-9 to TRBJ1-2, with 7 nucleotides matching TRBD1. Germline V gives CDR1 SEHNR, CDR2 FQNEAQ (reference sequence). J lost 6 bases, V lost 3 bases, and 10 bases had no gene match. This CDR3 has 15 residues. The CDR3 is CASSFRGGKADGYTF. The CDR3 DNA is TGTGCCAGCAGCTTTAGAGGGGGCAAGGCAGATGGCTACACCTTC.

The chain carries TRBV7-9 and TRBJ2-7, with 7 bases identical to TRBD1. The CDR3 consists of 12 residues. V shed 5 bases and J 7 bases; nucleotides not matched to a gene: 5. Germline V gene lookup returns CDR1 SEHNR and CDR2 FQNEAQ (reference sequence). The CDR3 bases are TGTGCCAGCAGCCGGGACAGTGAGGAGCAGTACTTC. This translates into CASSRDSEEQYF.

The chain employs TRBV28 and TRBJ1-1; 7 nucleotides agree with TRBD1. The V segment lost 7 bases and the J segment 6 bases; nucleotides outside the gene matches: 14. This CDR3 spans 15 amino acids. The germline V gene encodes CDR1 MDHEN and CDR2 SYDVKM. This chain's CDR3 is CASNPPRGRTAEAFF. CDR3 nucleotide sequence: TGTGCCAGCAACCCTCCGAGGGGGCGAACGGCTGAAGCTTTCTTT.

The V and J genes are TRBV6-5 and TRBJ2-7; 7 bases align to TRBD1. Germline trimming cut 8 bases from V and 3 bases from J; bases unmatched to any gene: 7. CDR3 length: 13 residues. From germline, CDR1 is MNHEY and CDR2 SVGAGI. The CDR3 DNA is TGTGCCAGCCACAGGGGAGCCTTCTACGAGCAGTACTTC. Translating gives CASHRGAFYEQYF.

The V call is TRBV5-4, the J call TRBJ1-3; a possible D gene is TRBD1 (6 bases). Germline values: CDR1 SGHNT, CDR2 YYREEE (reference sequence). There are 16 residues in the CDR3. V lost 2 bases to trimming and J lost 0 bases, with 12 bases between them. The CDR3, as DNA: TGTGCCAGCAGCTTTGGACAGCCCCGCTCTGGAAACACCATATATTTT. It yields the protein CASSFGQPRSGNTIYF. Looking up the rest from reference TRBV5-4 and TRBJ1-3 gives the full variable domain: ETGVTQSPTHLIKTRGQQVTLRCSSQSGHNTVSWYQQALGQGPQFIFQYYREEENGRGNFPPRFSGLQFPNYSSELNVNALELDDSALYLCASSFGQPRSGNTIYFGEGSWLTVV.

The CDR3 reads CASSREGGSNTGELFF. The DNA of the CDR3 is TGTGCCAGCAGCAGAGAAGGGGGCTCGAACACCGGGGAGCTGTTTTTT. The V and J genes are TRBV7-2 and TRBJ2-2; the match to TRBD1 covers 7 bases. Losses at the gene ends were 5 bases for V and 0 bases for J; bases not matched to a gene: 6. The CDR3 sequence is 16 residues long. CDR1 is SGHTA and CDR2 is FQGNSA in the germline V gene.

The gene calls are TRBV19 and TRBJ1-2; D is unclear. This CDR3 comprises 14 residues. The V end was cut by 1 base, the J end by 8 bases, with 14 bases between. CDR1 and CDR2 (germline): LNHDA, SQIVND (reference sequence). Written as DNA, the CDR3 is TGTGCCAGTAGTATAGGAGTAAATTCGGGGGGCTACACCTTC. Its protein product is CASSIGVNSGGYTF. The variable domain in full, completed from reference TRBV19 and TRBJ1-2, reads DGGITQSPKYLFRKEGQNVTLSCEQNLNHDAMYWYRQDPGQGLRLIYYSQIVNDFQKGDIAEGYSVSREKKESFPLTVTSAQKNPTAFYLCASSIGVNSGGYTFGSGTRLTVV.

V usage is TRBV7-8 and J usage is TRBJ1-6; D is unclear. The V end lost 4 bases, the J end lost 10 bases, and 8 bases lay between the germline ends. This CDR3 contains 12 residues. CDR1 is SGHVS, CDR2 FQNEAQ, per germline. The CDR3 DNA reads TGTGCCAGCAGCTACTCGGGATCACCCCTCCACTTT. Translating it yields CASSYSGSPLHF.

The J gene is TRBJ2-3, the V gene TRBV5-4; 16 positions agree with TRBD2. V shed 5 bases, J shed 2 bases, and the junction held 8 bases outside the gene matches. CDR1 and CDR2 (germline): SGHNT, YYREEE (reference sequence). This CDR3 is built from 18 residues. The CDR3 DNA sequence: TGTGCCAGCAGTCCCGGGGGACTAGCGGGGGGGCTCACAGATACGCAGTATTTT. It yields the protein CASSPGGLAGGLTDTQYF.

CDR3 sequence (DNA): TGTGCCAGCAGCTTGGCGAGGGCGAACACTGAAGCTTTCTTT. Its protein product is CASSLARANTEAFF. The chain uses TRBV5-5 and TRBJ1-1, with D unresolved. V shed 0 bases and J shed 1 base, with 7 bases lying between them. CDR3 length equals 14 residues. Germline V CDR1 and CDR2: SGHKS, YYEKEE (reference sequence).

The chain has TRBV5-1 and TRBJ1-1, with 9 bases aligning to TRBD1. V lost 0 bases and J lost 1; bases outside the gene matches: 7. Germline V CDR1 and CDR2: SGHRS, YFSETQ. CDR3 length equals 17 residues. This CDR3 reads CASSLVTGGRENTEAFF. The DNA of the CDR3 is TGCGCCAGCAGCTTGGTGACAGGGGGTCGGGAGAACACTGAAGCTTTCTTT.

Only one count was recorded for this clone. The chain combines TRBV24-1 with TRBJ2-5; tentatively, D is TRBD2 (5 bases). Trimming pared 6 bases from V and 5 bases from J, leaving 12 bases between. CDR3 length: 13 residues. Per germline, CDR1 KGHDR and CDR2 SFDVKD. The CDR3 here is CATSLAASETQYF. In DNA form, the CDR3 reads TGTGCCACCAGTCTAGCAGCGTCCGAGACCCAGTACTTC.

The chain couples TRBV5-1 to TRBJ1-1; maybe TRBD1 (6 bases). This CDR3 is 14 amino acids long. V lost 6 bases and J lost 2, with 14 bases in between. CDR1 and CDR2 from the germline V gene are SGHRS and YFSETQ. CDR3 in amino acids: CASKQGATNTEAFF. The CDR3 nucleotides read TGCGCCAGCAAACAGGGTGCCACCAACACTGAAGCTTTCTTT.

The chain recombines TRBV15 with TRBJ2-3; 8 bases agree with TRBD1. CDR1 is LNHNV and CDR2 is YYDKDF in the germline V gene (reference sequence). Trimming took 6 bases from V and 4 from J; bases not matched to a gene: 9. The CDR3 sequence is 15 residues long. CDR3 amino acids: CATRLQTGVADTQYF. The DNA for the CDR3 is TGTGCCACCAGGCTCCAGACAGGGGTTGCAGATACGCAGTATTTT.

This rearrangement joins TRBV2 to TRBJ1-3; D is ambiguous. The CDR3 has 10 amino acids. CDR1 SNHLY and CDR2 FYNNEI come from the germline V gene. Trimming left V 4 bases short and J 8 bases short, with 3 bases between. CDR3 residues: CASSADTIYF. The DNA for the CDR3 is TGTGCCAGCAGTGCCGACACCATATATTTT.

The V call is TRBV19, the J call TRBJ1-2; possible D gene TRBD1, 6 bases. Per germline, CDR1 LNHDA and CDR2 SQIVND (reference sequence). With 4 bases removed from V and 6 bases from J, the gap between germline ends came to 15 bases. The CDR3 runs 14 residues. CDR3 sequence: CASSTQFRGDGYTF. The DNA of the CDR3 is TGTGCCAGTAGTACACAATTCAGGGGAGATGGCTACACCTTC.

The chain links TRBV5-1 to TRBJ1-4; D call uncertain. V was pared by 0 bases and J by 4 bases, with 10 bases between. The CDR3 sequence is 15 residues long. Germline CDR1 and CDR2: SGHRS and YFSETQ. The CDR3 sequence is CASSLGSGYNEKLFF. For the CDR3, the DNA is TGCGCCAGCAGCTTGGGGTCGGGGTATAATGAAAAACTGTTTTTT.

This clone has just a few counts. The chain couples TRBV4-2 to TRBJ1-5, with D hard to call. The ends were cut back, 0 bases at V and 6 bases at J, with 12 bases in the middle. Germline V gene data show CDR1 as LGHNA and CDR2 as YNFKEQ. The CDR3 sequence is 15 residues long. Here the CDR3 DNA reads TGTGCCAGCAGCCAAGATGAATACCCCGGTCAGCCCCAGCATTTT. Translated: CASSQDEYPGQPQHF.

J is TRBJ2-7 and V is TRBV7-2, with 7 bases aligning to TRBD2. Germline loops: CDR1 SGHTA, CDR2 FQGNSA. This CDR3 contains 16 residues. V shed 4 bases, J shed 0 bases, and the junction held 9 bases outside the gene matches. The CDR3 spells CASSWDRGVNSYEQYF. CDR3 nucleotides: TGTGCCAGCAGCTGGGACCGGGGGGTAAACTCCTACGAGCAGTACTTC.

The gene calls are TRBV28 and TRBJ1-5; D remains ambiguous. Per the germline V gene, CDR1 is MDHEN and CDR2 is SYDVKM. This CDR3 is built from 15 residues. V lost 7 bases, J lost 1 base, and 14 bases lay in between. The CDR3 DNA reads as TGTGCCAGCACCTTCCGTCCAGAAAGCAATCAGCCCCAGCATTTT. Protein: CASTFRPESNQPQHF.

The CDR3 loop reads CASSYSGKDGYTF. In nucleotides, the CDR3 is TGTGCCAGCAGTTATTCGGGAAAGGATGGCTACACCTTC. The chain recombines TRBV6-6 with TRBJ1-2; D ambiguous. From germline, CDR1 is MNHNY and CDR2 SVGAGI (reference sequence). With 3 bases removed from V and 6 bases from J, the gap between germline ends came to 11 bases. CDR3 length equals 13 residues.

In its sample, this clone was seen once. V and J are TRBV4-2 and TRBJ1-2, with 8 bases aligning to TRBD1. The J segment lost 8 bases and the V segment lost 4 bases, leaving 6 bases of the junction unmatched. Germline CDR1 reads LGHNA; CDR2 reads YNFKEQ. The CDR3 has 13 residues. DNA of the CDR3: TGTGCCAGCAGCCCTGGACAGGGTCGCGGCTACACCTTC. Protein product: CASSPGQGRGYTF.

The V and J genes are TRBV4-1 and TRBJ2-2, with 10 bases matching TRBD1. The CDR3 covers 16 residues. The V gene's germline CDR1 is MGHRA and CDR2 YSYEKL. Trimming removed 6 bases from V and 2 bases from J; junction bases left unmatched: 6. The CDR3 DNA sequence: TGCGCCAGCAGACCCCGACAGGGGGCCAACACCGGGGAGCTGTTTTTT. Translating it yields CASRPRQGANTGELFF.

In this sample, this clone turned up once. The chain employs TRBV19 and TRBJ1-5, with TRBD1 matching 11 bases. Germline V gene lookup returns CDR1 LNHDA and CDR2 SQIVND (reference sequence). Trimming removed 6 bases from V and 5 bases from J; junction bases left unmatched: 9. The CDR3 spans 16 residues. The CDR3 sequence is CASSSGTGGTYQPQHF. The CDR3 coding sequence is TGTGCCAGTAGCTCCGGGACAGGGGGTACCTATCAGCCCCAGCATTTT. The entire variable domain, with the rest obtained from reference TRBV19 and TRBJ1-5, is as follows: DGGITQSPKYLFRKEGQNVTLSCEQNLNHDAMYWYRQDPGQGLRLIYYSQIVNDFQKGDIAEGYSVSREKKESFPLTVTSAQKNPTAFYLCASSSGTGGTYQPQHFGDGTRLSIL.

This clone was counted a single time. In DNA form, the CDR3 reads TGTGCCAGCAGCGCTCCTAGAGACGGCACAGATACGCAGTATTTT. The encoded protein is CASSAPRDGTDTQYF. V usage is TRBV7-9 and J usage is TRBJ2-3; D not certain. The length of the CDR3 is 15 residues. Germline CDR1 and CDR2: SEHNR and FQNEAQ (reference sequence). Trimming took 5 bases from V and 1 from J, leaving 13 bases between them.

By sample share, this clone is medium-sized. V and J are TRBV4-2 and TRBJ1-6, with TRBD1 identical over 8 bases. CDR1 and CDR2 from the germline V gene are LGHNA and YNFKEQ. This CDR3 has 16 residues. V dropped 0 bases and J dropped 7; count of bases not matched to a gene: 5. CDR3 in amino acids: CASSQDQGQVNSPLHF. CDR3 DNA sequence: TGTGCCAGCAGCCAAGATCAGGGACAGGTCAATTCACCCCTCCACTTT.

The V gene is TRBV5-6, the J gene TRBJ1-3, with 8 bases identical to TRBD1. The CDR3 contains 14 residues. In germline, CDR1 is SGHDT, CDR2 YYEEEE. The V segment lost 4 bases and the J segment 2 bases; nucleotides outside the gene matches: 2. This CDR3 is CASSPDRAGNTIYF. DNA of the CDR3: TGTGCCAGCAGCCCGGACAGGGCTGGAAACACCATATATTTT.